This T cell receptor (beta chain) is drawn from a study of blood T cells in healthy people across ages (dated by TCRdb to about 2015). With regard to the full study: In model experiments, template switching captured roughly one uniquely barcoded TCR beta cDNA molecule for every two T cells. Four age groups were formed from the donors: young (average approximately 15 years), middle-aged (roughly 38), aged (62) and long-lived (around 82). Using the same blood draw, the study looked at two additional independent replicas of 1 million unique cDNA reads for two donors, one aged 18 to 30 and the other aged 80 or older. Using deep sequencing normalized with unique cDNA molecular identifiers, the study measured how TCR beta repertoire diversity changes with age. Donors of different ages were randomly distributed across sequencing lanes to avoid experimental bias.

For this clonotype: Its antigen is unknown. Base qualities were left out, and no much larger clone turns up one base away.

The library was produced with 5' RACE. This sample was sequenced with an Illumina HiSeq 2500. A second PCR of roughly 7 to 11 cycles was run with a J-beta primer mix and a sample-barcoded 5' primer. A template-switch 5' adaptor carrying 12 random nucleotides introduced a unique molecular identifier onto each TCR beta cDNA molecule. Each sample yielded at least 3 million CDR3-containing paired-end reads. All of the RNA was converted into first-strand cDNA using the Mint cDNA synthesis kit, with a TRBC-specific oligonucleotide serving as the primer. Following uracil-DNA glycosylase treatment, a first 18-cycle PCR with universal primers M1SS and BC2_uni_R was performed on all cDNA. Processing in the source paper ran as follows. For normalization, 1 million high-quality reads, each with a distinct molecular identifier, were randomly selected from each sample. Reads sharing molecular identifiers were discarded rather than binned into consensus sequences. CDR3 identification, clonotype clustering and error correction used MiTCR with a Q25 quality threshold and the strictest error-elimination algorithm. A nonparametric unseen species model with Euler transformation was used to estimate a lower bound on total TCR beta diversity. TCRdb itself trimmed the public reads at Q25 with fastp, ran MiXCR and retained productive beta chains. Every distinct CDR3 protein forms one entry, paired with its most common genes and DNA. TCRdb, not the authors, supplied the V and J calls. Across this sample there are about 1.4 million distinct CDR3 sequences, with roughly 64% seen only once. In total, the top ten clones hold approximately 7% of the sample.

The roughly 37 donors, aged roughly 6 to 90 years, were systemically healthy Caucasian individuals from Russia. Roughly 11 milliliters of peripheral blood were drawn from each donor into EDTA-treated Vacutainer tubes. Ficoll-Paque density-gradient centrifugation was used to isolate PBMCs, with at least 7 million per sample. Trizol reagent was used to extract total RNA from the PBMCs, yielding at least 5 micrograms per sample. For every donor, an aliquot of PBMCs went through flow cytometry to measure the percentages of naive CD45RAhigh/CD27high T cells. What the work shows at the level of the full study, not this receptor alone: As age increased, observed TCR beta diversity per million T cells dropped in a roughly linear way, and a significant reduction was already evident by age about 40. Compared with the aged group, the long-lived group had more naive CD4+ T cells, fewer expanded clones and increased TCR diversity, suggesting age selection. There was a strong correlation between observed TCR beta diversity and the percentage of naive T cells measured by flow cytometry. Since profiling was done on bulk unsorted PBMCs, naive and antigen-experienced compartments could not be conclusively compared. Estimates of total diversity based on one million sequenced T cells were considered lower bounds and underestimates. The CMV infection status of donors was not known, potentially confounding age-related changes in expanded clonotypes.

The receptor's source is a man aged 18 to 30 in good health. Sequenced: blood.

The nucleotide sequence reads as follows: TGTGCCAGCAGCTTAGCCGGGCTACTCACCGGGGAGCTGTTTTTT. The encoded protein is CASSLAGLLTGELFF. The V gene is TRBV7-9 and the J gene is TRBJ2-2; the D gene identity is not certain. The V end loses 0 bases and the J end loses 4 bases, and a stretch of 9 bases separates them. The CDR3 measures 15 amino acids from cysteine to phenylalanine. The retained sequence is limited to the CDR3, 45 bases, with the frame set at the first base. CDR1 and CDR2 (SEHNR, FQNEAQ) derive from the germline V gene (reference sequence). Reference TRBV7-9 and TRBJ2-2 proteins supply the regions before and after the CDR3; the full variable domain is: DTGVSQNPRHKITKRGQNVTFRCDPISEHNRLYWYRQTLGQGPEFLTYFQNEAQLEKSRLLSDRFSAERPKGSFSTLEIQRTEQGDSAMYLCASSLAGLLTGELFFGEGSRLTVL.